This T cell receptor (beta chain) was recovered during a study of blood T cell repertoires in COVID-19. As for the study in general: The cDNA or gDNA used as material had been derived from T cells, B-cell-depleted T cells, or PBMCs.

TCRdb keeps only in-frame clones here, not all; method: immunoSEQ multiplex PCR. The sample has roughly 74,000 clones, 70% to 90% seen once. Germline V CDR1 and CDR2: SGHRS, YFSETQ. The J segment lost 4 bases and the V segment lost 2 bases, leaving 10 bases of the junction unmatched. The CDR3 totals 17 residues. The chain employs TRBV5-1 and TRBJ1-1, with TRBD1 matching over 11 bases. The specimen sequenced was peripheral blood. This TCR derives from a man between 70 and 80 years old with acute or convalescent COVID-19. CDR3: CASSLGQGARSGTEAFF. The CDR3 DNA reads as TGCGCCAGCAGCTTAGGACAGGGGGCAAGGTCGGGCACTGAAGCTTTCTTT.